The clone carrying this T cell receptor beta chain was observed a handful of times. The data originate from a study of spatial heterogeneity in lung cancer. Study details: Detection of beta-chain sequences consistently exceeded that of alpha-chain sequences. Raw sequencing reads included, on average, more than eight appearances of each unique TCR and UMI combination.

Germline V gives CDR1 SQVTM, CDR2 ANQGSEA. The CDR3 covers 14 residues. The V and J ends lost 6 bases and 14 bases respectively, with 28 bases between them. A single record per CDR3 protein comes from TCRdb applying MiXCR to the 5' RACE reads. The sample has roughly 70,000 distinct CDR3 sequences; about an eighth are singletons. Time point defined: sample taken at primary tumor resection. Unsorted tumor, nontumor lung tissue or cryopreserved PBMC supplied the whole RNA. The donor group consisted of around 70 patients who had untreated, early-stage non-small cell lung cancer. This TCR derives from a male donor with early-stage non-small cell lung cancer. The chain links TRBV29-1 to TRBJ1-2, with D tentatively TRBD1 (5 bases). Here the sequenced sample was PBMCs, taken at surgery. DNA for the CDR3: TGCAGCGTATCCCCCAAGCTAAGGGACGGACCGTGGACCTTC. As protein: CSVSPKLRDGPWTF.